These 15 T cell receptor beta chains share one sample of origin, sequenced in a study of blood T cells in healthy people across ages. A second PCR, run for roughly 6 to 11 cycles, used a sample-barcoded 5' primer plus a J-beta primer mix. TCRdb independently ran MiXCR on the 5' RACE reads; one entry per CDR3 protein. The table has more than 900,000 distinct CDR3 sequences, almost 30% seen once. Separately, the same data were catalogued under a study of T cells of mothers and their children.

Sequencing used blood. The receptors originated from a woman in her 40s in good health.

There are a few counts of this clonotype. One end of the junction fails to match germline, which may point to a read error. This chain joins TRBV7-9 and TRBJ1-2; 10 positions agree with TRBD1. Per germline, CDR1 SEHNR and CDR2 FQNEAQ (reference sequence). The CDR3 covers 14 residues. For the CDR3, the DNA is TGTGCCAGCAGATTAGGACAGGGGGACTATGGCTACACCTTC. It specifies CASRLGQGDYGYTF. The complete variable domain, with remaining parts taken from reference TRBV7-9 and TRBJ1-2, reads DTGVSQNPRHKITKRGQNVTFRCDPISEHNRLYWYRQTLGQGPEFLTYFQNEAQLEKSRLLSDRFSAERPKGSFSTLEIQRTEQGDSAMYLCASRLGQGDYGYTFGSGTRLTVV.

This clonotype was picked up many times. CDR3 in amino acids: CASKPGGLEAFF. CDR3 DNA: TGTGCCAGCAAACCGGGAGGACTCGAAGCTTTCTTT. The chain joins TRBV11-1 to TRBJ1-1; D is undetermined. The CDR3 is made up of 12 amino acids. Germline V CDR1 and CDR2: SGHAT, FQDESV (reference sequence). The V end lost 7 bases, the J end lost 8 bases, and 14 bases lay between the germline ends. The complete variable domain, with remaining parts taken from reference TRBV11-1 and TRBJ1-1, reads EAEVAQSPRYKITEKSQAVAFWCDPISGHATLYWYRQILGQGPELLVQFQDESVVDDSQLPKDRFSAERLKGVDSTLKIQPAELGDSAMYLCASKPGGLEAFFGQGTRLTVV.

In this sample, this clonotype turned up many times. CDR3 DNA sequence: TGCAGTGCTAGAGATAGTAATGAGCAGTTCTTC. Its translation: CSARDSNEQFF. V gene TRBV20-1 combines with J gene TRBJ2-1; D is unresolved. The germline V gene has CDR1 DFQATT and CDR2 SNEGSKA (reference sequence). V lost 0 bases and J lost 7, with 4 bases in between. CDR3 length: 11 amino acids.

This chain uses TRBV7-2 with TRBJ1-2; D remains ambiguous. V lost 0 bases, J lost 6 bases, and 14 bases lay in between. The CDR3 covers 15 residues. The V gene's germline CDR1 is SGHTA and CDR2 FQGNSA. The CDR3 region has the DNA TGTGCCAGCAGCTTAGCGCTCGGAACCGTCGATGGCTACACCTTC. As protein: CASSLALGTVDGYTF. The entire variable domain, with the rest obtained from reference TRBV7-2 and TRBJ1-2, is as follows: GAGVSQSPSNKVTEKGKDVELRCDPISGHTALYWYRQSLGQGLEFLIYFQGNSAPDKSGLPSDRFSAERTGGSVSTLTIQRTQQEDSAVYLCASSLALGTVDGYTFGSGTRLTVV.

In its sample, this clonotype was seen many times. The gene calls are TRBV11-2 and TRBJ1-4; D might be TRBD1 (6 bases). Trimming removed 6 bases from V and 6 bases from J, with 17 bases in between. This CDR3 has 15 residues. Germline CDR1 is SGHAT and CDR2 is FQNNGV. The CDR3 bases are TGTGCCAGCAGTGTCCCCGGACAGAGCTATGAAAAACTGTTTTTT. It specifies CASSVPGQSYEKLFF.

Comment on this clonotype: Given a much more abundant clone one base away, this may be a read error. The chain couples TRBV7-9 to TRBJ2-4, with TRBD2 identical over 9 bases. The DNA end lines up better with TRBJ2-7; the J call may be wrong. The CDR3 runs 13 residues. Germline lookup yields CDR1 SEHNR and CDR2 FQNEAQ (reference sequence). Here the CDR3 DNA reads TGTGCCAGCAGCGTTAGCGGGGGCGCCGAGCAGTACTTC. Protein product: CASSVSGGAEQYF.

For this clonotype: A much larger clonotype is one base distant, so this may be a read error. The CDR3, as DNA: TGCAGTGGAGCGGCCCTAAACATTCAGGACTTC. Translation gives CSGAALNIQDF. This chain joins TRBV20-1 and TRBJ2-7; D might be TRBD2 (5 bases). Germline V gene sequence: CDR1 DFQATT, CDR2 SNEGSKA (reference sequence). CDR3 length: 11 residues.

Comments on this clonotype: A much larger clone differs by one base, so this may be a read error. The genes are TRBV29-1 and TRBJ2-7; D is perhaps TRBD1 or TRBD2 (5 bases each). This CDR3 region has 12 residues. The germline gives CDR1 SQVTM, CDR2 ANQGSEA. The CDR3 sequence: CSVAGRAYGQYF. The CDR3 region has the DNA TGCAGCGTTGCAGGGCGGGCCTACGGGCAGTACTTC.

The chain employs TRBV2 and TRBJ2-5; D is possibly TRBD1 (5 bases). The CDR3 covers 13 residues. The germline V gene encodes CDR1 SNHLY and CDR2 FYNNEI. V was shortened by 4 bases and J by 1 base, with 7 bases between the two germline ends. CDR3 sequence reads: CASSGQFQETQYF. The CDR3 DNA reads as TGTGCCAGCAGTGGACAGTTCCAAGAGACCCAGTACTTC.

This clonotype showed up just a few times. The chain recombines TRBV5-5 with TRBJ1-2; 7 bases match TRBD1. From germline, CDR1 is SGHKS and CDR2 YYEKEE (reference sequence). V trimming: 4 bases; J trimming: 0 bases; junction bases outside the gene matches: 18. This CDR3 comprises 19 residues. Here the CDR3 DNA reads TGTGCCAGCAGCCTTGCCCGACCGGGACAGCACATAGCTAACTATGGCTACACCTTC. Protein sequence: CASSLARPGQHIANYGYTF.

As to this clonotype: One end of the junction does not line up with germline, which may come from a read error. The chain's CDR3 is CASSTDRGGETKYF. The CDR3 region has the DNA TGTGCCAGCAGCACCGACAGGGGCGGAGAGACCAAGTACTTC. The chain joins TRBV2 to TRBJ2-5; the match to TRBD1 covers 8 bases. This CDR3 comprises 14 residues. The germline V gene encodes CDR1 SNHLY and CDR2 FYNNEI.

The chain carries TRBV14 and TRBJ2-1, with 9 positions matching TRBD1. The V gene's germline CDR1 is SGHDN and CDR2 FVKESK. The CDR3 is made up of 16 amino acids. V was clipped by 3 bases and J by 3 bases; unmatched bases: 6. This CDR3 is CASSQVGQGIYNEQFF. The CDR3 DNA is TGTGCCAGCAGCCAGGTGGGACAGGGAATCTACAATGAGCAGTTCTTC.

The CDR3 nucleotides are TGCAGTGCTAGAACGAGCGGGGGCCGTCCCTACAATGAGCAGTTCTTC. It translates to CSARTSGGRPYNEQFF. This chain joins TRBV20-1 and TRBJ2-1, with TRBD2 matching over 8 bases. The junction had 8 bases not matched to a gene; V was cut back by 2 bases and J by 2 bases. The length of the CDR3 is 16 residues. Per the germline V gene, CDR1 is DFQATT and CDR2 is SNEGSKA (reference sequence).

As regards this clonotype: One base away lies a much larger clone, so this may be a sequencing read error. The rearrangement links TRBV20-1 to TRBJ1-6, with D tentatively TRBD1 (5 bases). The CDR3 has 15 amino acids. In germline, CDR1 is DFQATT, CDR2 SNEGSKA (reference sequence). V dropped 5 bases and J dropped 6 bases, with 17 bases sitting between them. The DNA for the CDR3 is TGCAGTGCTGACCAGAGGAGGGGAGGTAATTCACCCCTCCACTTT. This translates into CSADQRRGGNSPLHF.

This clonotype has a count of ten or more. The CDR3 DNA sequence: TGTGCCAGCAGCCGACGACAGGGAGGGAACGAGCAGTACTTC. Translating it yields CASSRRQGGNEQYF. The chain links TRBV3-1 to TRBJ2-7; tentatively, D is TRBD1 or TRBD2 (7 bases each). From germline, CDR1 is LGHDT and CDR2 YNNKEL (reference sequence). The CDR3 loop spans 14 amino acids. V was trimmed by 4 bases and J by 5 bases, leaving 15 bases between them.